This record concerns one TCR beta chain sequence. What antigen it recognizes has not been identified. No base quality information exists; no much larger clone differs at one position. The sample comes from a study of OX40 agonist ivuxolimab in advanced cancers. As for the study more broadly: Ivuxolimab was a fully human IgG2 agonistic monoclonal antibody targeting the costimulatory receptor OX40 (CD134). Intravenous ivuxolimab was administered to patients every 2 weeks at six dose levels: 0.01, 0.1, 0.3, 1.5, 3 and 10 mg/kg. Of the approximately 50 patients in dose escalation, about 20 had hepatocellular carcinoma, around 15 had melanoma, 9 had renal cell carcinoma and 9 had head and neck cancer. In the dose-escalation cohort, nearly 85% of patients were male, and the mean age was around 65 years with a range of roughly 20 to 80. Prior anti-PD-1, anti-PD-L1 or anti-CTLA-4 therapy was permitted, and roughly two fifths of dose-escalation patients had received checkpoint inhibitors. Three dose-escalation patients achieved partial responses, one with hepatocellular carcinoma and two with cutaneous melanoma. The point of sequencing TCRbeta in the periphery was to test whether ivuxolimab changed TCR sequence diversity and drove clonal T-cell expansion. The paper reports the monotherapy dose-escalation portion (N of about 50 patients) of the phase I ivuxolimab trial. What the authors observed across the whole study: The antigen specificity of the peripheral T cells that underwent clonal expansion was not determined. Low levels of normalized T-cell clonal expansion were also seen in some nonresponding patients. At doses of 0.1 to 3.0 mg/kg, clonal expansion of both CD4+ and CD8+ blood T cells was observed from baseline to week 6. In the 0.1-3.0 mg/kg groups, partial responders were among the patients with the lowest normalized peripheral clonal expansion, particularly in CD8+ T cells. After ivuxolimab, CD8+ T cells had more expanded clones than CD4+ T cells on average.

The trial excluded patients who had a history of autoimmune disease or were on systemic immunosuppression. In every dose cohort, peripheral blood was drawn for TCR sequencing at baseline, cycle 4 day 1, and cycle 7 day 1. The samples were taken from a phase I, first-in-human, multicenter, open-label dose-escalation trial of ivuxolimab. The trial enrolled adults with locally advanced or metastatic head and neck squamous cell, hepatocellular, melanoma or renal cell carcinoma. CD4+ and CD8+ T cells were sorted separately from peripheral blood before TCR sequencing. Relative to germline, V is 0 bases shorter and J is 0 bases shorter, with 9 bases between their ends. CDR1 and CDR2 are drawn from the germline V gene: SGHTS, YDEGEE. The CDR3 goes from the cysteine to the phenylalanine over 15 residues. This entry keeps only the CDR3 DNA: 45 bases, framed from base 1. To sequence the TCRbeta CDR3 region, genomic DNA was isolated from the sorted cells. TCRbeta CDR3 regions were sequenced using the immunoSEQ Assay. The table comes from immuneACCESS by way of TCRdb, which keeps in-frame sequences with V and J called. Part of the clones is missing from these tables; in studies checked, under half for an unresolved V gene and the rest for unknown reasons. This sample is represented by about 63,000 clones; about 89% of them were singletons. The top ten hold roughly 4% of the sample.

The receptor's source is an adult with an advanced solid tumor such as melanoma, head and neck, liver or kidney cancer. The input for sequencing was CD4+ or CD8+ T cells sorted from blood, taken in a trial of the OX40 agonist ivuxolimab. Rearrangement joined TRBV5-8 to TRBJ1-1; tentative D gene TRBD1, with 6 bases matching. CDR3 region: CASSLAGVMNTEAFF. The sequenced DNA: TGTGCCAGCAGCTTGGCAGGGGTCATGAACACTGAAGCTTTCTTT. The entire variable domain, with the stretches around the CDR3 drawn from the reference TRBV5-8 and TRBJ1-1 proteins, is EAGVTQSPTHLIKTRGQQATLRCSPISGHTSVYWYQQALGLGLQFLLWYDEGEERNRGNFPPRFSGRQFPNYSSELNVNALELEDSALYLCASSLAGVMNTEAFFGQGTRLTVV.